This is a list of T cell receptor beta chains from one sample in a study of T cell responses to AZD1222 COVID-19 vaccine. Repertoires were generated with immunoSEQ multiplex PCR, while TCRdb's copy carries only in-frame clones and drops some. The sample includes about 120,000 clones, about 89% of them seen just once. The specimen comprised peripheral blood, sampled on day 0 of AZD1222 vaccination. The source of these receptors is an adult in good health. The CDR3 runs from the conserved cysteine through the conserved F or W. A D gene is named only where the DNA matches it firmly.

cdr3_aa	cdr3_nt	j_call	d_call	v_call
CASSPQGNTEAFF	TGTGCCAGCTCACCACAGGGGAACACTGAAGCTTTCTTT	TRBJ1-1	.	TRBV18
CASSPRLAGDTGELFF	TGTGCCAGCAGCCCAAGACTAGCGGGAGACACCGGGGAGCTGTTTTTT	TRBJ2-2	TRBD2	TRBV7-9
CASKWQGTGKFTLHF	TGTGCCAGCAAATGGCAAGGGACAGGGAAATTCACCCTCCACTTT	TRBJ1-6	TRBD1	TRBV6-5
CASSPDRRGDNEQFF	TGTGCCAGCAGCCCCGACAGGAGAGGGGACAATGAGCAGTTCTTC	TRBJ2-1	.	TRBV7-6
CASSVGAYKGSPLHF	TGTGCCAGCAGCGTCGGGGCCTACAAGGGATCACCCCTCCACTTT	TRBJ1-6	.	TRBV9
CASSGTGDQPQHF	TGTGCCAGCAGCGGGACAGGGGATCAGCCCCAGCATTTT	TRBJ1-5	TRBD1	TRBV6-5
CASSLALATGVTEAFF	TGCGCCAGCAGCTTGGCCCTGGCGACAGGGGTCACTGAAGCTTTCTTT	TRBJ1-1	TRBD1	TRBV5-1
CAWADRVGGYTF	TGTGCCTGGGCCGACAGGGTGGGGGGCTACACCTTC	TRBJ1-2	TRBD1	TRBV30
CASSQTGGHEKLFF	TGTGCCAGCTCACAGACAGGTGGACATGAAAAACTGTTTTTT	TRBJ1-4	.	TRBV18
CASSQNSPRNNSPLHF	TGTGCCAGCAGCCAAAACAGCCCTCGGAATAATTCACCCCTCCACTTT	TRBJ1-6	.	TRBV7-3
CASSIGGPGELFF	TGTGCCAGCAGCATTGGGGGCCCCGGGGAGCTGTTTTTT	TRBJ2-2	.	TRBV9
CASSENREPQHF	TGTGCCAGCAGTGAAAATCGGGAGCCCCAGCATTTT	TRBJ1-5	.	TRBV6-1
CASKFGQGYSPLHF	TGTGCCAGCAAGTTCGGACAGGGCTATTCACCCCTCCACTTT	TRBJ1-6	TRBD1	TRBV28
CATRPGVEQYF	TGTGCCACGCGACCAGGGGTCGAGCAGTACTTC	TRBJ2-7	.	TRBV2
CASSIGATLDGYTF	TGTGCCAGCAGTATAGGGGCGACCTTGGATGGCTACACCTTC	TRBJ1-2	.	TRBV2
CAWGGAGNTIYF	TGTGCCTGGGGGGGCGCTGGAAACACCATATATTTT	TRBJ1-3	.	TRBV30
CASSLSGDTEAFF	TGTGCCAGCAGCTTATCAGGGGACACTGAAGCTTTCTTT	TRBJ1-1	.	TRBV11-3
CASLRGSSTDTQYF	TGTGCCAGCCTACGGGGGAGTAGTACAGATACGCAGTATTTT	TRBJ2-3	.	TRBV2